A single sample is the source of the 21 T cell receptor beta chains below, sequenced in a study of cytomegalovirus exposure and HLA in healthy donors. A multiplex PCR was run with 60 Vbeta primers and 13 Jbeta primers. Sequenced by immunoSEQ multiplex PCR; TCRdb stores in-frame clones only, minus some. The profile shows more than 80,000 clones, approximately 79% of them singletons. The sample was PBMCs. The receptors derive from a man aged 60 to 75 in good health and CMV-seronegative.

This sequence joins TRBV5-1 and TRBJ2-3; 10 bases line up with TRBD2. V trimming: 0 bases; J trimming: 1 base; junction bases outside the gene matches: 2. Germline V lookup: CDR1 SGHRS, CDR2 YFSETQ. The CDR3 is made up of 16 amino acids. In DNA form, the CDR3 reads TGCGCCAGCAGCTTGGGGACTAGCGGACGCACAGATACGCAGTATTTT. Translation: CASSLGTSGRTDTQYF.

The chain couples TRBV9 to TRBJ2-1, with D perhaps TRBD1 (5 bases). Deletions cut 0 bases from V and 1 base from J, with 8 bases between. Germline lookup yields CDR1 SGDLS and CDR2 YYNGEE. The CDR3 loop spans 15 amino acids. The CDR3 sequence is CASSVEGDSYNEQFF. The CDR3 DNA sequence: TGTGCCAGCAGCGTAGAAGGGGATTCCTACAATGAGCAGTTCTTC.

The chain has TRBV5-8 and TRBJ1-1, with D hard to call. Germline V lookup: CDR1 SGHTS, CDR2 YDEGEE. Trimming removed 0 bases from V and 0 bases from J, with 6 bases in between. The CDR3 has 14 amino acids. The CDR3 here is CASSLDGVNTEAFF. The CDR3, as DNA: TGTGCCAGCAGCTTGGATGGAGTGAACACTGAAGCTTTCTTT.

This clone has a single count. The chain couples TRBV5-5 to TRBJ2-1, with 8 bases matching TRBD1. The germline gives CDR1 SGHKS, CDR2 YYEKEE (reference sequence). The CDR3 contains 19 residues. The V segment lost 4 bases and the J segment 5 bases; nucleotides outside the gene matches: 20. CDR3 DNA sequence: TGTGCCAGCAGCCCCGTGGGGGACAGGTCCAGGTTGGTCAACAATGAGCAGTTCTTC. This gives the protein CASSPVGDRSRLVNNEQFF.

This chain links TRBV2 with TRBJ2-3; no clear D. CDR3 length: 11 residues. Germline V gives CDR1 SNHLY, CDR2 FYNNEI. Trimming pared 6 bases from V and 2 bases from J, leaving 3 bases between. In DNA form, the CDR3 reads TGTGCCAGCAGGTACACAGATACGCAGTATTTT. Translating gives CASRYTDTQYF.

This clone was picked up a small number of times. This chain links TRBV29-1 with TRBJ1-1; D is perhaps TRBD1 (6 bases). This CDR3 comprises 16 residues. V lost 0 bases and J lost 2, with 16 bases in between. Germline V CDR1 and CDR2: SQVTM, ANQGSEA. Here the CDR3 reads CSVEDRIRGANTEAFF. The CDR3 coding sequence is TGCAGCGTTGAAGATCGAATCCGGGGGGCCAACACTGAAGCTTTCTTT.

The chain carries TRBV27 and TRBJ1-3; 7 bases align to TRBD1. CDR3 size: 13 residues. Germline lookup yields CDR1 MNHEY and CDR2 SMNVEV (reference sequence). Unmatched junction bases numbered 7, after V lost 6 bases and J lost 8 bases. The CDR3 sequence is CASRQQGRDTIYF. The CDR3 nucleotides read TGTGCCAGCAGGCAACAGGGGAGAGACACCATATATTTT.

This chain joins TRBV6-1 and TRBJ1-5; tentatively, D is TRBD1 (5 bases). Trimming left V 2 bases short and J 2 bases short, with 13 bases between. Germline values: CDR1 MNHNS, CDR2 SASEGT. The CDR3 is made up of 16 amino acids. CDR3 loop: CASSELRIRGNQPQHF. The CDR3 nucleotides read TGTGCCAGCAGTGAATTACGGATCAGGGGCAATCAGCCCCAGCATTTT.

The rearrangement uses TRBV9 and TRBJ2-6, with 7 bases aligning to TRBD1. Trimming removed 3 bases from V and 2 bases from J; junction bases left unmatched: 2. CDR1 and CDR2 from the germline V gene are SGDLS and YYNGEE. This CDR3 is built from 15 residues. The CDR3 coding sequence is TGTGCCAGCAGCGGACAGGGTGCTGGGGCCAACGTCCTGACTTTC. Translation gives CASSGQGAGANVLTF.

This chain links TRBV25-1 with TRBJ1-2; D might be TRBD1 (6 bases). CDR1 is MGHDK, CDR2 SYGVNS, per germline. The V gene lost 7 bases and the J gene lost 4 bases, with 19 bases spanning the gap. This CDR3 spans 15 amino acids. CDR3 protein: CASTLTETGIYGYTF. The CDR3 nucleotides are TGTGCCAGCACCCTTACCGAGACAGGAATCTATGGCTACACCTTC.

CDR3 DNA sequence: TGTGCCTGTCGGACGGGGACTAGCGGGGCAGATACGCAGTATTTT. Protein product: CACRTGTSGADTQYF. V and J are TRBV19 and TRBJ2-3; TRBD2 matches 13 bases. V shed 11 bases, J shed 4 bases, and the junction held 9 bases outside the gene matches. The CDR3 is 15 residues long. The V gene's germline CDR1 is LNHDA and CDR2 SQIVND (reference sequence).

As to this clone: The same CDR3 arises from other DNA sequences in this sample as well. J is TRBJ1-5 and V is TRBV28, with 8 bases that match TRBD1. This CDR3 region has 14 residues. The germline CDR1 and CDR2 sequences are MDHEN and SYDVKM. Trimming took 3 bases from V and 2 from J; bases not matched to a gene: 0. For the CDR3, the DNA is TGTGCCAGCAGTTTGACAGGGGGCAATCAGCCCCAGCATTTT. Translating it yields CASSLTGGNQPQHF. The whole variable domain, remainder taken from reference TRBV28 and TRBJ1-5, is DVKVTQSSRYLVKRTGEKVFLECVQDMDHENMFWYRQDPGLGLRLIYFSYDVKMKEKGDIPEGYSVSREKKERFSLILESASTNQTSMYLCASSLTGGNQPQHFGDGTRLSIL.

The rearrangement links TRBV5-1 to TRBJ1-1, with D perhaps matching TRBD1 (6 bases). The CDR3 loop spans 16 amino acids. The V end was cut by 4 bases, the J end by 5 bases, with 21 bases between. Per the germline V gene, CDR1 is SGHRS and CDR2 is YFSETQ. CDR3 nucleotide sequence: TGCGCCAGCAGCGCGGGCGATAGGGGGTCAGGGACTGAAGCTTTCTTT. It codes for CASSAGDRGSGTEAFF.

The rearrangement links TRBV7-2 to TRBJ2-7; no reliable D call. The CDR3 is 13 residues long. Per germline, CDR1 SGHTA and CDR2 FQGNSA. The V end was cut by 1 base, the J end by 3 bases, with 7 bases between. The CDR3 coding sequence is TGTGCCAGCAGCTTAGGGGCCAGCTACGAGCAGTACGTC. Protein: CASSLGASYEQYV.

J is TRBJ1-2 and V is TRBV7-2; TRBD1 agrees at 8 bases. V lost 3 bases, J lost 3 bases, and 3 bases stayed unmatched. This CDR3 has 14 residues. Germline V gene data show CDR1 as SGHTA and CDR2 as FQGNSA. CDR3 sequence: CASSLDRADYGYTF. The CDR3 DNA is TGTGCCAGCAGCTTGGACAGGGCGGACTATGGCTACACCTTC.

This clone appeared a single time. The gene calls are TRBV11-1 and TRBJ2-3, with TRBD1 matching 9 bases. The V and J ends lost 5 bases and 5 bases, in that order; junction bases with no gene match: 8. This CDR3 comprises 15 residues. Germline CDR1 and CDR2: SGHAT and FQDESV (reference sequence). The CDR3 coding sequence is TGTGCCAGCAGCCTGGACAGGGGTTTAGGAGATACGCAGTATTTT. Its translation: CASSLDRGLGDTQYF.

This chain joins TRBV5-1 and TRBJ2-5; D may be TRBD2 (5 bases). Germline V gene data show CDR1 as SGHRS and CDR2 as YFSETQ. The germline V and J ends were trimmed by 0 bases and 4 bases, with 13 bases remaining between them. The CDR3 has 15 amino acids. CDR3 DNA: TGCGCCAGCAGCTTGGCGGGGAGCCCTGCAGAGACCCAGTACTTC. Translating it yields CASSLAGSPAETQYF. The full variable domain, its missing parts supplied by reference TRBV5-1 and TRBJ2-5, is KAGVTQTPRYLIKTRGQQVTLSCSPISGHRSVSWYQQTPGQGLQFLFEYFSETQRNKGNFPGRFSGRQFSNSRSEMNVSTLELGDSALYLCASSLAGSPAETQYFGPGTRLLVL.

The CDR3 nucleotides read TGTGCCAGCAGCCGAGTGGACAGAGAGAACACTGAAGCTTTCTTT. Translation gives CASSRVDRENTEAFF. The chain carries TRBV5-6 and TRBJ1-1, with D possibly TRBD1 on 6 matching bases. Germline loops: CDR1 SGHDT, CDR2 YYEEEE. This CDR3 contains 15 residues. The V end was cut by 4 bases, the J end by 1 base, with 14 bases between.

The chain joins TRBV5-1 to TRBJ2-7, with D maybe TRBD2 (6 bases). The V gene lost 4 bases and the J gene lost 2 bases, with 16 bases spanning the gap. CDR3 length: 15 amino acids. Germline V gives CDR1 SGHRS, CDR2 YFSETQ. CDR3 amino acids: CASSPVGGSTYEQYF. CDR3 sequence (DNA): TGCGCCAGCAGCCCGGTTGGGGGGTCTACCTACGAGCAGTACTTC. The full variable domain, its missing parts supplied by reference TRBV5-1 and TRBJ2-7, is KAGVTQTPRYLIKTRGQQVTLSCSPISGHRSVSWYQQTPGQGLQFLFEYFSETQRNKGNFPGRFSGRQFSNSRSEMNVSTLELGDSALYLCASSPVGGSTYEQYFGPGTRLTVT.

The chain links TRBV4-2 to TRBJ1-3, with 9 bases that match TRBD1. Per germline, CDR1 LGHNA and CDR2 YNFKEQ. The CDR3 is 16 amino acids. The V segment lost 3 bases and the J segment 1 base; nucleotides outside the gene matches: 4. In nucleotides, the CDR3 is TGTGCCAGCAGCCAGGACAGGGGAAGGTCTGGAAACACCATATATTTT. This encodes CASSQDRGRSGNTIYF.

Written as DNA, the CDR3 is TGTGCCAGCCCCTCGTCCGGGACAGGGGCGTCTGAAGCTTTCTTT. Its protein is CASPSSGTGASEAFF. This chain connects TRBV6-5 to TRBJ1-1; 10 bases are a match to TRBD1. The CDR3 is made up of 15 amino acids. CDR1 and CDR2 from the germline V gene are MNHEY and SVGAGI. The V gene end was trimmed by 8 bases and the J gene end by 6 bases; junction bases not matched to a gene: 12.